Detailed here is one T cell receptor (beta chain). The data were taken from a study of blood T cell repertoires in COVID-19. Only in-frame clones appear in the TCRdb table, and some are missing; sequencing was by immunoSEQ multiplex PCR. The table shows around 100,000 clones, with about 91% occurring only once. Trimming stripped 0 bases from V and 0 bases from J, with 9 bases between. The CDR3 contains 15 residues. CDR1 is SGHVS and CDR2 is FQNEAQ in the germline V gene. Sequencing was done on a sample of peripheral blood. The chain is built from TRBV7-8 and TRBJ2-7; D perhaps matches TRBD2 (6 bases). The receptor's source is a human donor in a cohort sampled during active COVID-19. The CDR3 nucleotides are TGTGCCAGCAGCTTAGCTAGCGGCCTCTCCTACGAGCAGTACTTC. The encoded protein is CASSLASGLSYEQYF.